These 11 T cell receptor beta chains were sequenced from one sample in a study of cytomegalovirus exposure and HLA in healthy donors. This table comes from immunoSEQ multiplex PCR, and its TCRdb copy is limited to in-frame clones, with some not included. The data hold 200,000 to 300,000 clones, with about 90% observed a single time. The sequenced material came from PBMCs. These receptors were obtained from a man aged 18 to 30 in good health and CMV-seropositive.

The chain employs TRBV5-1 and TRBJ2-5; TRBD1 matches 8 bases. Germline loops: CDR1 SGHRS, CDR2 YFSETQ. This CDR3 is 14 amino acids long. Trimming removed 3 bases from V and 5 bases from J; junction bases left unmatched: 6. CDR3 residues: CASSSTTGVETQYF. The CDR3 region has the DNA TGCGCCAGCAGCTCGACGACAGGGGTCGAGACCCAGTACTTC.

The chain joins TRBV7-9 to TRBJ2-3; 10 nucleotides align to TRBD1. In germline, CDR1 is SEHNR, CDR2 FQNEAQ (reference sequence). J was trimmed by 0 bases and V by 5 bases; bases with no gene match: 5. This CDR3 comprises 16 residues. The CDR3 DNA follows: TGTGCCAGCAGCCCGGACAGGGGGAAAAGCACAGATACGCAGTATTTT. Translated, it gives CASSPDRGKSTDTQYF.

This clone was picked up one time. The gene calls are TRBV7-8 and TRBJ2-1; 11 bases align to TRBD2. Germline V lookup: CDR1 SGHVS, CDR2 FQNEAQ. CDR3 length equals 14 residues. V gave up 6 bases and J gave up 13 bases; unmatched junction bases: 11. The CDR3 reads CASRPVSGRADQFF. The CDR3 DNA follows: TGTGCCAGCAGGCCCGTTAGCGGGAGGGCCGACCAGTTCTTC. Combining the CDR3 with reference TRBV7-8 and TRBJ2-1 gives the whole variable domain GAGVSQSPRYKVAKRGQDVALRCDPISGHVSLFWYQQALGQGPEFLTYFQNEAQLDKSGLPSDRFFAERPEGSVSTLKIQRTQQEDSAVYLCASRPVSGRADQFFGPGTRLTVL.

The chain combines TRBV2 with TRBJ1-4; weak D call: TRBD1 (5 bases). CDR1 and CDR2 from the germline V gene are SNHLY and FYNNEI. The CDR3 contains 14 residues. Trimming stripped 6 bases from V and 3 bases from J, with 11 bases between. The CDR3 reads CASRFDSSNEKLFF. In DNA, the CDR3 is TGTGCCAGCAGGTTCGACAGCTCTAATGAAAAACTGTTTTTT.

The chain uses TRBV4-1 and TRBJ2-7; D possibly corresponds to TRBD2 (6 bases). The CDR3 length is 16 residues. Looked up from germline, CDR1 is MGHRA and CDR2 is YSYEKL. Trimming left V 0 bases short and J 2 bases short, with 14 bases between. The CDR3 region has the DNA TGCGCCAGCAGCCAAGATCGGGATAGCGGAGCCTACGAGCAGTACTTC. It encodes CASSQDRDSGAYEQYF.

The chain joins TRBV10-2 to TRBJ2-1; D gene uncertain. Germline-derived CDR1 and CDR2 are WSHSY and SAAADI. Trimming pared 0 bases from V and 6 bases from J, leaving 9 bases between. The CDR3 totals 14 residues. In nucleotides, the CDR3 is TGCGCCAGCAGTGAGTCCCTTGTTACCAATGAGCAGTTCTTC. Amino acids: CASSESLVTNEQFF.

The chain uses TRBV29-1 and TRBJ2-3; D is unclear. Trimming cost V 4 bases and J 2 bases, with 4 bases left between them. The V gene's germline CDR1 is SQVTM and CDR2 ANQGSEA. The CDR3 is made up of 11 amino acids. CDR3 sequence (DNA): TGCAGCGTTGCCCTCACAGATACGCAGTATTTT. This translates into CSVALTDTQYF.

V and J are TRBV2 and TRBJ2-2; the match to TRBD1 covers 7 bases. Losses at the gene ends were 5 bases for V and 6 bases for J; bases not matched to a gene: 0. Germline-derived CDR1 and CDR2 are SNHLY and FYNNEI. The CDR3 runs 12 residues. CDR3 nucleotide sequence: TGTGCCAGCAGTCAGGGGGCCGGGGAGCTGTTTTTT. Amino acid sequence: CASSQGAGELFF.

The chain recombines TRBV7-9 with TRBJ1-2; D gene unclear. The ends were cut back, 1 base at V and 0 bases at J, with 6 bases in the middle. Germline lookup yields CDR1 SEHNR and CDR2 FQNEAQ (reference sequence). The CDR3 is 14 residues long. CDR3 DNA sequence: TGTGCCAGCAGCTTAGAGGCGGCTAACTATGGCTACACCTTC. It specifies CASSLEAANYGYTF.

The chain employs TRBV15 and TRBJ2-2; TRBD2 is a possible D gene (6 bases). Per germline, CDR1 LNHNV and CDR2 YYDKDF (reference sequence). The germline V and J ends were trimmed by 1 base and 6 bases, with 9 bases remaining between them. The CDR3 is made up of 14 amino acids. The CDR3 spells CATSRGRVAGELFF. CDR3 in DNA: TGTGCCACCAGCAGAGGGAGGGTGGCCGGGGAGCTGTTTTTT.

The chain carries TRBV7-6 and TRBJ1-2, with a weak D call TRBD1 (5 bases). This CDR3 is built from 18 residues. The germline gives CDR1 SGHVS, CDR2 FNYEAQ. Trimming removed 3 bases from V and 4 bases from J, with 24 bases in between. In DNA, the CDR3 is TGTGCCAGCAGCTTTGGGGGTGCAGGCCTGGTGGGTTCCTATGGCTACACCTTC. This codes for CASSFGGAGLVGSYGYTF. Variable domain in full (rest from reference TRBV7-6 and TRBJ1-2): GAGVSQSPRYKVTKRGQDVALRCDPISGHVSLYWYRQALGQGPEFLTYFNYEAQQDKSGLPNDRFSAERPEGSISTLTIQRTEQRDSAMYRCASSFGGAGLVGSYGYTFGSGTRLTVV.